The 17 T cell receptor beta chains below come from one sample, sequenced in a study of shared T cell receptors in the human thymus. Some clones are missing from TCRdb's copy, which holds only in-frame ones; the method was immunoSEQ multiplex PCR. Altogether about 730,000 clones are present, around 85% being singletons, with the ten largest covering about 0.011%. Separately, the same data were catalogued under a study of human thymus T cells.

The sequenced sample was thymocytes. These receptors were obtained from a girl under three years old with a congenital heart defect.

In its sample, this clone was seen a few times. The chain has TRBV5-1 and TRBJ1-1; 12 positions agree with TRBD1. J lost 5 bases, V lost 2 bases, and 10 bases had no gene match. Germline V gives CDR1 SGHRS, CDR2 YFSETQ. This CDR3 contains 17 residues. The CDR3 DNA is TGCGCCAGCAGCTTCAAGGGACAGGGGGCATGGGAGACTGAAGCTTTCTTT. Encoded protein: CASSFKGQGAWETEAFF.

This clone has a single count. This sequence joins TRBV27 and TRBJ2-3, with TRBD1 as a possible D gene (6 bases). V lost 5 bases and J 2 bases, leaving 11 bases between the germline ends. This CDR3 contains 14 residues. CDR1 is MNHEY and CDR2 is SMNVEV in the germline V gene (reference sequence). The CDR3 DNA is TGTGCCAGCAGTCCAGGGGTATTCACAGATACGCAGTATTTT. It specifies CASSPGVFTDTQYF.

Only one count was recorded for this clone. The missing conserved phenylalanine or tryptophan at the end of this CDR3 makes a read error likely. The DNA is omitted, as the CDR3 cannot be located on it reliably, and the CDR3 follows TCRdb's listing. This sequence joins TRBV6-5 and TRBJ2-7; TRBD1, the table's D call, lacks a check against the DNA. CDR1 is MNHEY and CDR2 is SVGAGI in the germline V gene. The CDR3 totals 12 residues, both ends included. This CDR3 is CASSPHPGQETL.

The rearrangement joins TRBV28 to TRBJ1-6; D is perhaps TRBD1 (5 bases). This CDR3 is built from 16 residues. V dropped 3 bases and J dropped 3 bases, with 12 bases sitting between them. CDR1 and CDR2 from the germline V gene are MDHEN and SYDVKM. CDR3 bases: TGTGCCAGCAGTTTCGGGGGGGAACTCTATAATTCACCCCTCCACTTT. It yields the protein CASSFGGELYNSPLHF. The full variable domain, in which reference TRBV28 and TRBJ1-6 provide the parts outside the CDR3, is DVKVTQSSRYLVKRTGEKVFLECVQDMDHENMFWYRQDPGLGLRLIYFSYDVKMKEKGDIPEGYSVSREKKERFSLILESASTNQTSMYLCASSFGGELYNSPLHFGNGTRLTVT.

Only one count was recorded for this clone. V gene TRBV7-9 combines with J gene TRBJ2-2; 9 nucleotides align to TRBD1. CDR3 length: 17 amino acids. Germline V gene sequence: CDR1 SEHNR, CDR2 FQNEAQ (reference sequence). J lost 4 bases, V lost 2 bases, and 8 bases had no gene match. The CDR3 sequence: CASSLRTGEKGTGELFF. In nucleotides, the CDR3 is TGTGCCAGCAGCTTACGGACAGGGGAGAAGGGCACCGGGGAGCTGTTTTTT.

The rearrangement joins TRBV6-1 to TRBJ2-7, with 9 bases identical to TRBD1. The CDR3 length is 14 residues. Germline-derived CDR1 and CDR2 are MNHNS and SASEGT. Trimming at V came to 6 bases and at J to 1 base, leaving 4 bases not matched to a gene. This CDR3 is CASSAGTGSYEQYF. CDR3 bases: TGTGCCAGCAGCGCCGGGACAGGGTCCTACGAGCAGTACTTC.

The V call is TRBV6-5, the J call TRBJ2-1; D is possibly TRBD1 (5 bases). Trimming took 5 bases from V and 10 from J, leaving 21 bases between them. Germline lookup yields CDR1 MNHEY and CDR2 SVGAGI. The CDR3 loop spans 15 amino acids. The CDR3 nucleotides are TGTGCCAGCAGTCAACAACAGGCTTCCATCGAGGAGCAGTTCTTC. This codes for CASSQQQASIEEQFF.

This clone was seen once. This chain joins TRBV19 and TRBJ2-2, with TRBD2 matching over 7 bases. This CDR3 has 17 residues. The germline V gene has CDR1 LNHDA and CDR2 SQIVND (reference sequence). Trimming took 3 bases from V and 6 from J; bases not matched to a gene: 13. CDR3 protein: CASSIAGAGREAGELFF. The CDR3 DNA sequence: TGTGCCAGTAGTATCGCGGGAGCGGGGAGGGAGGCCGGGGAGCTGTTTTTT. The complete variable domain, with remaining parts taken from reference TRBV19 and TRBJ2-2, reads DGGITQSPKYLFRKEGQNVTLSCEQNLNHDAMYWYRQDPGQGLRLIYYSQIVNDFQKGDIAEGYSVSREKKESFPLTVTSAQKNPTAFYLCASSIAGAGREAGELFFGEGSRLTVL.

CDR3 DNA sequence: TGCGCCAGCAGCCAAGAAGCCCCGGGACAGGTCGGTGGGAACACTGAAGCTTTCTTT. Translating gives CASSQEAPGQVGGNTEAFF. V is TRBV4-1 and J is TRBJ1-1; 8 bases are a match to TRBD1. In germline, CDR1 is MGHRA, CDR2 YSYEKL. J lost 1 base, V lost 0 bases, and 13 bases had no gene match. The CDR3 runs to 19 residues.

The V and J genes are TRBV18 and TRBJ2-5; 9 positions match TRBD1. V shed 1 base, J shed 5 bases, and the junction held 2 bases outside the gene matches. This CDR3 is built from 14 residues. The germline V gene encodes CDR1 KGHSH and CDR2 LQKENI. CDR3 DNA sequence: TGTGCCAGCTCACCACGGACAGGGGTGGAGACCCAGTACTTC. It yields the protein CASSPRTGVETQYF.

This chain links TRBV9 with TRBJ2-2, with 9 bases fitting TRBD1. The V segment lost 1 base and the J segment 2 bases; nucleotides outside the gene matches: 12. This CDR3 spans 19 amino acids. CDR1 is SGDLS, CDR2 YYNGEE, per germline. DNA of the CDR3: TGTGCCAGCAGCGTACGAGGACAGGGGTCGGGTACAAACACCGGGGAGCTGTTTTTT. It translates to CASSVRGQGSGTNTGELFF.

Comments on this clone: A read error may account for a junction end that differs from germline. Other DNA sequences within the sample encode an identical CDR3. This chain joins TRBV6-6 and TRBJ1-6; D is ambiguous. The CDR3 length is 15 residues. Germline V gene sequence: CDR1 MNHNY, CDR2 SVGAGI (reference sequence). The CDR3 here is CASSYRGPPNSPLHF. Here the CDR3 DNA reads TGTGCCAGCAGTTACAGAGGTCCGCCAAATTCCCCCCTCCACTTT.

V is TRBV11-2 and J is TRBJ2-3; D might be TRBD2 (6 bases). The CDR3 is 20 amino acids. The ends were cut back, 0 bases at V and 3 bases at J, with 25 bases in the middle. CDR1 and CDR2 from the germline V gene are SGHAT and FQNNGV. The CDR3 reads CASSLEGWQGGVSGTDTQYF. The CDR3 DNA sequence: TGTGCCAGCAGCTTAGAGGGTTGGCAGGGCGGGGTGTCTGGGACAGATACGCAGTATTTT.

The V call is TRBV27, the J call TRBJ2-1; TRBD2 agrees at 10 bases. J was trimmed by 7 bases and V by 3 bases; bases with no gene match: 9. CDR1 is MNHEY, CDR2 SMNVEV, per germline (reference sequence). CDR3 size: 16 residues. This CDR3 reads CASSFPSGGEPNEQFF. CDR3 bases: TGTGCCAGCAGTTTCCCAAGCGGGGGGGAGCCTAATGAGCAGTTCTTC.

The rearrangement joins TRBV4-1 to TRBJ1-3, with D unresolved. The CDR3 runs 20 residues. Per the germline V gene, CDR1 is MGHRA and CDR2 is YSYEKL. V was cut by 0 bases and J by 0 bases, with 21 bases left in between. CDR3 DNA: TGCGCCAGCAGCCAAGATATTAGTCACAGATTGGAACACTCTGGAAACACCATATATTTT. Its translation is CASSQDISHRLEHSGNTIYF.

The V gene is TRBV18, the J gene TRBJ1-6; D uncertain. V was clipped by 3 bases and J by 9 bases, with 21 bases between them. The V gene's germline CDR1 is KGHSH and CDR2 LQKENI. The CDR3 sequence is 17 residues long. The CDR3 protein is CASSPTIYRNNSSPLHF. The CDR3 nucleotides read TGTGCCAGCTCACCCACAATTTACCGGAATAACAGTTCACCCCTCCACTTT. The whole variable domain, filled in from reference TRBV18 and TRBJ1-6, reads NAGVMQNPRHLVRRRGQEARLRCSPMKGHSHVYWYRQLPEEGLKFMVYLQKENIIDESGMPKERFSAEFPKEGPSILRIQQVVRGDSAAYFCASSPTIYRNNSSPLHFGNGTRLTVT.

This rearrangement joins TRBV20-1 to TRBJ2-7; D not certain. This CDR3 has 10 residues. Germline V gene sequence: CDR1 DFQATT, CDR2 SNEGSKA (reference sequence). V was clipped by 6 bases and J by 7 bases, with 10 bases between them. CDR3 bases: TGCAGTGCCGACGCCAGGGAGCAGTACTTC. Residues: CSADAREQYF.